This entry features one T cell receptor beta chain sequence. Its antigen remains unidentified. This specimen belongs to a study of blood T cells in healthy people across ages. Study-wide findings and caveats: While age rose, TCR beta diversity per million T cells dropped in a roughly linear way.

CDR1 and CDR2 from the germline V gene are SGHTA and FQGNSA. The length of the CDR3 is 13 residues. A second PCR, run for 7 to 11 cycles, used a sample-barcoded 5' primer plus a J-beta primer mix. No fewer than 3 million CDR3-containing paired-end reads came from each sample. MiXCR, applied by TCRdb to the 5' RACE reads, yields one record per CDR3 protein. The table lists hundreds of thousands of distinct CDR3 sequences, 40% to 45% of them singletons. The receptor was derived from a man older than 75 in good health. The chain has TRBV7-2 and TRBJ2-5; possibly TRBD2 for D (5 bases). TRBJ2-7 explains the end of the DNA better; the J call may be wrong. The material sequenced was blood. DNA of the CDR3: TGTGCCAGCAGCCCCGGGCCGGGGAACGAGCAGTACTTC. Translation: CASSPGPGNEQYF.